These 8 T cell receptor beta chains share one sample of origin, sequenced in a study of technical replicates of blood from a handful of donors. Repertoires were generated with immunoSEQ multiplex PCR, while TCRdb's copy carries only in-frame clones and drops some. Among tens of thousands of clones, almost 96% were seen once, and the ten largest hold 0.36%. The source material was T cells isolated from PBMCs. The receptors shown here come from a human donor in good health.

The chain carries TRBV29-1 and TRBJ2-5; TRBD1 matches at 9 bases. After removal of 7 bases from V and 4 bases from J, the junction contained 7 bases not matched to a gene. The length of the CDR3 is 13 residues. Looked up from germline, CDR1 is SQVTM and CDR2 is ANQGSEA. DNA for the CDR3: TGCAGCGCGACAGGGGGGAAGAGAGAGACCCAGTACTTC. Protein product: CSATGGKRETQYF.

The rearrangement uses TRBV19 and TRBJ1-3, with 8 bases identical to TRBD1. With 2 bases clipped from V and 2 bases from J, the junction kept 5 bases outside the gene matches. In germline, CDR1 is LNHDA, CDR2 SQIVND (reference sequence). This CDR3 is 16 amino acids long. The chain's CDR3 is CASSIRPGGTGNTIYF. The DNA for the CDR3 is TGTGCCAGTAGTATACGTCCAGGGGGCACTGGAAACACCATATATTTT.

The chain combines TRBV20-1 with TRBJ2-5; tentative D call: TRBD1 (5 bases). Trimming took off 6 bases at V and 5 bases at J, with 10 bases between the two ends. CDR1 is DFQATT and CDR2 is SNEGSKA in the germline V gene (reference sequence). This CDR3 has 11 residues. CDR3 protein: CSAAPGETQYF. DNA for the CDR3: TGCAGTGCAGCCCCAGGGGAGACCCAGTACTTC.

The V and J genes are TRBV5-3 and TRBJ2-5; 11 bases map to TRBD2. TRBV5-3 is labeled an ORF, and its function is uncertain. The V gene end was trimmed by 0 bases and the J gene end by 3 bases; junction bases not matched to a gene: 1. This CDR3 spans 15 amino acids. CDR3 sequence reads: CARSLELAGEETQYF. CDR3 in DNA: TGTGCCAGAAGCTTGGAACTAGCGGGAGAAGAGACCCAGTACTTC.

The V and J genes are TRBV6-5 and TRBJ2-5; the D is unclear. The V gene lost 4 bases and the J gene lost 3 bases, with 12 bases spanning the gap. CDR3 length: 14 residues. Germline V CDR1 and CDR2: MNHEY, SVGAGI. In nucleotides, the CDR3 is TGTGCCAGCAGTTTCACGGCCCAGGAAGAGACCCAGTACTTC. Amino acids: CASSFTAQEETQYF.

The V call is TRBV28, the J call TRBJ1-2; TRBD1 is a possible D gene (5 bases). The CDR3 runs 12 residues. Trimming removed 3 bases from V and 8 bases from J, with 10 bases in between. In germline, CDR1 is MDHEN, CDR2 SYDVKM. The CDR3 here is CASSLGGEGYTF. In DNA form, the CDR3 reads TGTGCCAGCAGTTTGGGAGGGGAAGGCTACACCTTC.

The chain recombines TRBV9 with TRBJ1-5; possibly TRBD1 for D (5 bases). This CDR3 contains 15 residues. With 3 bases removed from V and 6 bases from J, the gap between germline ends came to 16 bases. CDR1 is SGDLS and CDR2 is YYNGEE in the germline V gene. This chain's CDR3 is CASSARGAEGQPQHF. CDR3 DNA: TGTGCCAGCAGCGCAAGAGGGGCGGAGGGTCAGCCCCAGCATTTT.

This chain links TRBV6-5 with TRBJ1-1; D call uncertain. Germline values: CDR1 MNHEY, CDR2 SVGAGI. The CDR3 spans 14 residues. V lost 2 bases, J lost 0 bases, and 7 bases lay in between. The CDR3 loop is CASSYGTMNTEAFF. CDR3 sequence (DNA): TGTGCCAGCAGTTACGGTACTATGAACACTGAAGCTTTCTTT.